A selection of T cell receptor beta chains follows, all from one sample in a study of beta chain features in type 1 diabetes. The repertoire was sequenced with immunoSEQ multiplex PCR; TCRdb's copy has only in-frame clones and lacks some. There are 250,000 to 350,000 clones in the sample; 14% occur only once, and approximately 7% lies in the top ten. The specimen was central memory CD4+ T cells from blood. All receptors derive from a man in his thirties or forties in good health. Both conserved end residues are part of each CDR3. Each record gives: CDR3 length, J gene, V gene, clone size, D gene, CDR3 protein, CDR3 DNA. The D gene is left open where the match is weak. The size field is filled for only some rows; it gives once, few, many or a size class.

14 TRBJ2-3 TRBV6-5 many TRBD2 CASRASGRGYTQYF TGTGCCAGCAGGGCTAGCGGGAGGGGGTATACGCAGTATTTT
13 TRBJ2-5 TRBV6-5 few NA CASSRDLQETQYF TGTGCCAGCAGCAGGGACCTCCAAGAGACCCAGTACTTC
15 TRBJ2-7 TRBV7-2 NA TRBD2 CASSPTDGGTYEQYF TGTGCCAGCAGCCCTACGGACGGGGGGACCTACGAGCAGTACTTC
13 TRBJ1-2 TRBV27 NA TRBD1 CASSSTGGYGYTF TGTGCCAGCAGTTCGACAGGGGGCTATGGCTACACCTTC
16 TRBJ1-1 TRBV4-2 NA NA CASSQPQTGVDTEAFF TGTGCCAGCAGCCAACCTCAGACAGGCGTGGACACTGAAGCTTTCTTT
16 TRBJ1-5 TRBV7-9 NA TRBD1 CASSLGGRGKNQPQHF TGTGCCAGCAGCTTAGGGGGCAGGGGGAAGAACCAGCCCCAGCATTTT
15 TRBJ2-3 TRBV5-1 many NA CASSLTVSSTDTQYF TGCGCCAGCAGCTTGACAGTTTCTAGCACAGATACGCAGTATTTT
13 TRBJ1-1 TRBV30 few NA CAWSADLNTEAFF TGTGCCTGGAGTGCAGACCTGAACACTGAAGCTTTCTTT
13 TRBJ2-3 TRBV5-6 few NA CASSRGREDTQYF TGTGCCAGCAGCCGAGGGCGGGAAGATACGCAGTATTTT
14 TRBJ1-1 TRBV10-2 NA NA CASSESTGGTEAFF TGCGCCAGCAGTGAGTCGACGGGGGGCACTGAAGCTTTCTTT
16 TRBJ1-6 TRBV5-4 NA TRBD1 CASSFPQGAGNSPLHF TGTGCCAGCAGCTTCCCTCAGGGGGCGGGCAATTCACCCCTCCACTTT
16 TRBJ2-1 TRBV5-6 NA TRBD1 CASRKRDRGTGSEQFF TGTGCCAGCAGGAAGAGGGACAGGGGAACGGGGAGCGAGCAGTTCTTC
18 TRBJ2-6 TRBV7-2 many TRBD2 CASSLLAGGRSGANVLTF TGTGCCAGCAGCCTACTAGCGGGAGGCCGCTCTGGGGCCAACGTCCTGACTTTC
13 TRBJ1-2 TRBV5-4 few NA CASSLEGGYGYTF TGTGCCAGCAGCTTGGAGGGGGGCTATGGCTACACCTTC
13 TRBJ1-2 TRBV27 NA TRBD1 CASSFRGNYGYTF TGTGCCAGCAGTTTCAGGGGGAACTATGGCTACACCTTC
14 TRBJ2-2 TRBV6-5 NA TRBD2 CASSGLAGTGELFF TGTGCCAGCAGCGGACTAGCGGGCACCGGGGAGCTGTTTTTT
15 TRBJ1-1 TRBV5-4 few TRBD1 CASSPRTGLNTEAFF TGTGCCAGCAGCCCCCGGACAGGCTTGAACACTGAAGCTTTCTTT
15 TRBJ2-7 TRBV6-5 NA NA CASSQDSRLVDEQYF TGTGCCAGCAGCCAAGACAGCCGTCTTGTGGACGAGCAGTACTTC
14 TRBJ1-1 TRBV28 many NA CASSLSGGSTEAFF TGTGCCAGCAGTTTAAGCGGTGGGAGCACTGAAGCTTTCTTT
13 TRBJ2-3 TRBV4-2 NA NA CASSQVMLDTQYF TGTGCCAGCAGCCAAGTAATGTTAGATACGCAGTATTTT
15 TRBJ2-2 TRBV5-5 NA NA CASSLDSANTGELFF TGTGCCAGCAGCTTGGACAGCGCGAACACCGGGGAGCTGTTTTTT
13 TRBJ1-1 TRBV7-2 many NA CASSVREGTEAFF TGTGCCAGCAGCGTCCGGGAGGGCACTGAAGCTTTCTTT
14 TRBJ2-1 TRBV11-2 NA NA CASSLGLANNEQFF TGTGCCAGCAGCTTAGGACTTGCGAACAATGAGCAGTTCTTC
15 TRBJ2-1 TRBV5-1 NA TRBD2 CASSLRTSGLNEQFF TGCGCCAGCAGCCTTCGGACTAGCGGGTTAAATGAGCAGTTCTTC
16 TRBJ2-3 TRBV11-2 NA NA CASGSWVGGGTNTQYF TGTGCCAGCGGGTCCTGGGTGGGGGGTGGCACAAATACGCAGTATTTT
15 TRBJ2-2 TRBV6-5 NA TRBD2 CASWRPSGSTGELFF TGTGCCAGTTGGCGCCCTAGCGGGAGTACCGGGGAGCTGTTTTTT
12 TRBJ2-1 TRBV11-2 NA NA CASSLMRAEQFF TGTGCCAGCAGCTTAATGAGAGCCGAGCAGTTCTTC
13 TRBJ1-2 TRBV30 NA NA CAWSVGMNYGYTF TGTGCCTGGAGTGTAGGAATGAACTATGGCTACACCTTC
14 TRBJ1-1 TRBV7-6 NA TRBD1 CASSPGQRMTEAFF TGTGCCAGCAGCCCGGGACAGAGGATGACTGAAGCTTTCTTT
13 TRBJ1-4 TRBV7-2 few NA CASSLTEREKLFF TGTGCCAGCAGCCTAACAGAGAGGGAAAAACTGTTTTTT
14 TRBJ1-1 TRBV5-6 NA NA CASSYQTGAFEAFF TGTGCCAGCAGCTACCAGACGGGGGCTTTTGAAGCTTTCTTT
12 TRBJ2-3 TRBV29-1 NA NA CSPLEGTSKQYF TGCAGCCCCCTCGAAGGGACATCCAAGCAGTATTTT
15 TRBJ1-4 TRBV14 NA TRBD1 CASSHRQGLNEKLFF TGTGCCAGCAGCCACCGACAGGGCTTAAATGAAAAACTGTTTTTT
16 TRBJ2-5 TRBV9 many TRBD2 CASSVGPSGGEETQYF TGTGCCAGCAGCGTAGGTCCTAGCGGGGGAGAAGAGACCCAGTACTTC
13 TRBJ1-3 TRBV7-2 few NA CASSTSSGNTMYF TGTGCCAGCAGCACATCCTCTGGAAACACCATGTATTTT
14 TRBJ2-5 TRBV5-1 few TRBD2 CASASGGPQETQYF TGCGCCAGCGCTAGCGGGGGCCCTCAAGAGACCCAGTACTTC
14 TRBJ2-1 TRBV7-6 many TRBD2 CASSGSGRSTEQFF TGTGCCAGCAGCGGGAGCGGGAGAAGTACTGAGCAGTTCTTC
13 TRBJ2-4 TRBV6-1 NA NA CASSERGRDIQYF TGTGCCAGCAGTGAACGGGGGAGAGACATTCAGTACTTC
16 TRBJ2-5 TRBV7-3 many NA CASSLAPSPRFGTQYF TGTGCCAGCAGCTTAGCGCCTTCGCCCCGTTTTGGGACCCAGTACTTC
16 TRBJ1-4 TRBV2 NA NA CASSDPYRWRVEKLFF TGTGCCAGCAGTGACCCTTACAGGTGGCGGGTTGAAAAACTGTTTTTT
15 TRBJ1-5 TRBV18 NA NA CASSEAGASNQPQHF TGTGCCAGCTCAGAAGCGGGGGCTAGCAATCAGCCCCAGCATTTT
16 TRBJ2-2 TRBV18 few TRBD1 CASSPTGVKNTGELFF TGTGCCAGCTCGCCTACAGGGGTCAAGAACACCGGGGAGCTGTTTTTT
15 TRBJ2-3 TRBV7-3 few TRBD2 CASSLAGGPVDTQYF TGTGCCAGCAGCTTAGCGGGAGGGCCCGTAGATACGCAGTATTTT
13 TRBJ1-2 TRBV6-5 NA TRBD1 CASSGTGVGGYTF TGTGCCAGCAGCGGGACAGGGGTGGGCGGCTACACCTTC
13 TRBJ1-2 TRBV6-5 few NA CASSRAGDYGYTF TGTGCCAGCAGTCGGGCGGGAGACTATGGCTACACCTTC
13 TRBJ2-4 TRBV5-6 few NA CASSLVREDIQYF TGTGCCAGCAGCTTGGTTCGGGAAGACATTCAGTACTTC
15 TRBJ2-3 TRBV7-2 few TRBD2 CASSFFASGVDTQYF TGTGCCAGCAGCTTTTTCGCTAGCGGGGTCGATACGCAGTATTTT
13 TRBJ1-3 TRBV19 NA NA CASTTLNGNTIYF TGTGCCAGTACCACTCTCAATGGAAACACCATATATTTT
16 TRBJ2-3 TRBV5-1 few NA CASSLVSGASSDTQYF TGCGCCAGCAGCTTGGTGTCGGGGGCCAGTTCAGATACGCAGTATTTT
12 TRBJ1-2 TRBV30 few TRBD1 CAHQGQAGGYTF TGTGCCCACCAGGGACAGGCGGGAGGCTACACCTTC
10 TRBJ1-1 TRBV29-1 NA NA CVGLNTEAFF TGCGTCGGGTTGAACACTGAAGCTTTCTTT
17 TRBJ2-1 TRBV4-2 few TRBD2 CASGREGLFGSYNEQFF TGTGCCAGCGGAAGGGAGGGGCTTTTCGGCTCCTACAATGAGCAGTTCTTC